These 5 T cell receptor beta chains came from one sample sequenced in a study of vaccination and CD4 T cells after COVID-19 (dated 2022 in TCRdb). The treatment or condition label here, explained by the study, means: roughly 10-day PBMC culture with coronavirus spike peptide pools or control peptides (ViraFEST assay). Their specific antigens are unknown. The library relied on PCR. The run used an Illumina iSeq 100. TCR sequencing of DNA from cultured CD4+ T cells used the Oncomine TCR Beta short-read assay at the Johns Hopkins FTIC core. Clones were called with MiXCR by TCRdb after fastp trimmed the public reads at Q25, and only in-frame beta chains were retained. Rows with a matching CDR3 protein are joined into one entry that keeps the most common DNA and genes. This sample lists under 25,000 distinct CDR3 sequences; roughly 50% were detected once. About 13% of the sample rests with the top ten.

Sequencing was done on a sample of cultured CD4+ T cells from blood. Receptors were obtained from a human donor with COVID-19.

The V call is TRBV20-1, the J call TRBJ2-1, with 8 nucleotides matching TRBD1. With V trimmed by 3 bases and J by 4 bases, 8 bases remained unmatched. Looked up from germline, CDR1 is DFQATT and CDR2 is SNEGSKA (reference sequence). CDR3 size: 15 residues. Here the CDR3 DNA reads TGCAGTGCTAGTCCAGGGGGCGGAGGATACAATGAGCAGTTCTTC. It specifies CSASPGGGGYNEQFF.

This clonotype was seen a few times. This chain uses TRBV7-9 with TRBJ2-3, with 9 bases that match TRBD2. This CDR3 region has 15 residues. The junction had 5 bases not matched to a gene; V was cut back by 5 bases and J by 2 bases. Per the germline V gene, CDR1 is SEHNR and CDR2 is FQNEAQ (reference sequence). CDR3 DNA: TGTGCCAGCAGCCGCCTAGCGGGGCCCACAGATACGCAGTATTTT. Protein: CASSRLAGPTDTQYF.

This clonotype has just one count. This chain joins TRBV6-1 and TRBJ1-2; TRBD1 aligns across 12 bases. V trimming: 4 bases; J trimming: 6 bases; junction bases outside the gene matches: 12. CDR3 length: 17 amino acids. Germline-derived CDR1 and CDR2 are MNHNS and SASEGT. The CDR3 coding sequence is TGTGCCAGCAGTGCAATCACCGGGACAGGGGGCGGGAATGGCTACACCTTC. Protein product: CASSAITGTGGGNGYTF.

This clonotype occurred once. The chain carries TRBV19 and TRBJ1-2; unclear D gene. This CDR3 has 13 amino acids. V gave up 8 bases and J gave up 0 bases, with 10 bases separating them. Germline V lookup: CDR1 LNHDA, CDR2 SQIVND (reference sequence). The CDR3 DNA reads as TGTGCCAGTTATGAGTATTCTAACTATGGCTACACCTTC. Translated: CASYEYSNYGYTF.

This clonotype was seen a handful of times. CDR3 residues: CASSVDREISKAFF. CDR3 coding DNA: TGTGCCAGCAGCGTGGACAGGGAAATCTCTAAAGCTTTCTTT. The V call is TRBV11-2, the J call TRBJ1-1; 8 nucleotides align to TRBD1. Germline assignment: CDR1 SGHAT and CDR2 FQNNGV. The CDR3 is 14 residues long. Trimming cost V 5 bases and J 9 bases; bases outside gene matches: 11.